This record looks at one T cell receptor (beta chain) sequence and its context. The data belong to a study of radiotherapy plus CTLA-4 blockade in lung cancer. The wider study: The study recorded objective responses in 15% to 20% of patients and disease control in 25% to 35%.

CTLA-4 blockade with ipilimumab, together with focal radiation, was given to patients with chemo-refractory metastatic non-small-cell lung cancer. Repertoires were generated with immunoSEQ multiplex PCR, while TCRdb's copy carries only in-frame clones and drops some. The data contain tens of thousands of clones, about 86% of them singletons. Here the sequenced sample was peripheral blood, taken from a patient treated with radiotherapy plus ipilimumab. This clonotype originated in a human donor with non-small cell lung cancer whose response to radiotherapy plus ipilimumab could not be evaluated.

The chain's CDR3 is CASSQGQGAGKGYTF. The DNA of the CDR3 is TGCGCCAGCAGCCAGGGACAGGGGGCTGGTAAAGGCTACACCTTC. This chain joins TRBV5-1 and TRBJ1-2; 12 positions agree with TRBD1. Trimming at V came to 4 bases and at J to 8 bases, leaving 9 bases not matched to a gene. Germline CDR1 is SGHRS and CDR2 is YFSETQ. The CDR3 has 15 residues.